What follows describes a single T cell receptor (beta chain). Its specificity is not known. Per germline, CDR1 MNHNS and CDR2 SASEGT. V dropped 11 bases and J dropped 4; count of bases not matched to a gene: 9. This CDR3 has 14 amino acids. Sequencing used immunoSEQ multiplex PCR; TCRdb keeps in-frame clones, though not all of them. The table records roughly 2.5 million clones, around 90% of them present only once. This record comes from a study of shared clonotypes between healthy human individuals. Study-wide results and caveats: Even with large depth, rarefaction showed that sorted-subset sequencing was incomplete.

V usage is TRBV6-1 and J usage is TRBJ2-3; 10 bases are a match to TRBD2. Sequenced sample: naive CD4+ T cells sorted from blood. The subset denotes: CD45RA+ positively selected. The TCR sequence derives from a man younger than 35 in good health. This CDR3 reads CACRASGRSDTQYF. Written as DNA, the CDR3 is TGTGCCTGCCGGGCTAGCGGGAGATCAGATACGCAGTATTTT.